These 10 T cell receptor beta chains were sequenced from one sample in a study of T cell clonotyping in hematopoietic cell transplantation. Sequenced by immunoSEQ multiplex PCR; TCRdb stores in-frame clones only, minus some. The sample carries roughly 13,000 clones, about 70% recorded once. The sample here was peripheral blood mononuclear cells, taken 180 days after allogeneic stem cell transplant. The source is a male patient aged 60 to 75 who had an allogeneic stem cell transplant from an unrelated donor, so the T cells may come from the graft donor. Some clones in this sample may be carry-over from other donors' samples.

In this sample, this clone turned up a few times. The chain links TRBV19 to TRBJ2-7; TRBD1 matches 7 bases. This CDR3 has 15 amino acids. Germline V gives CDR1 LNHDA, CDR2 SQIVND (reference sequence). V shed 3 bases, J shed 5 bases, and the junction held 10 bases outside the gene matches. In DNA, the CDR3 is TGTGCCAGTAGTATTGGCGGCGGCAGGGGGAACGAGCAGTACTTC. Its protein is CASSIGGGRGNEQYF. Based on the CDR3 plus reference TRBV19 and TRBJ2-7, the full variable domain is DGGITQSPKYLFRKEGQNVTLSCEQNLNHDAMYWYRQDPGQGLRLIYYSQIVNDFQKGDIAEGYSVSREKKESFPLTVTSAQKNPTAFYLCASSIGGGRGNEQYFGPGTRLTVT.

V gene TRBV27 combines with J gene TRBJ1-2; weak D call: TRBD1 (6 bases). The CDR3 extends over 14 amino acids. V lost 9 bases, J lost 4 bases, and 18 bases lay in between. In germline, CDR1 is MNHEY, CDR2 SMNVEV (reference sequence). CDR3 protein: CASKPHKGGYGYTF. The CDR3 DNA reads TGTGCCAGTAAACCACACAAGGGGGGCTATGGCTACACCTTC.

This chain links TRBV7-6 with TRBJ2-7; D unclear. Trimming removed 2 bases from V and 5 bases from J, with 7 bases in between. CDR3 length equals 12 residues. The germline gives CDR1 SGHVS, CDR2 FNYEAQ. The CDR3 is CASSLPQHEQYF. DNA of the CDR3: TGTGCCAGCAGCTTACCCCAGCACGAGCAGTACTTC.

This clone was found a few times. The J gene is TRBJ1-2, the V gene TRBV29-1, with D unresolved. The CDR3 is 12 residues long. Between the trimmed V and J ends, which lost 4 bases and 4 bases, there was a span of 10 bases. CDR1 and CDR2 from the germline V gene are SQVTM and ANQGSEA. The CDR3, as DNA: TGCAGCGTTGCCCAAAATTCCTATGGCTACACCTTC. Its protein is CSVAQNSYGYTF. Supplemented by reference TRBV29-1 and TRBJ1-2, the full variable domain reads SAVISQKPSRDICQRGTSLTIQCQVDSQVTMMFWYRQQPGQSLTLIATANQGSEATYESGFVIDKFPISRPNLTFSTLTVSNMSPEDSSIYLCSVAQNSYGYTFGSGTRLTVV.

The CDR3 DNA follows: TGTGCCAGCAGCTTCTCCCTAAATTACAATGAGCAGTTCTTC. Protein: CASSFSLNYNEQFF. The chain has TRBV7-9 and TRBJ2-1; D gene uncertain. The CDR3 loop spans 14 amino acids. Germline CDR1 is SEHNR and CDR2 is FQNEAQ (reference sequence). V lost 3 bases and J 4 bases, leaving 10 bases between the germline ends. Based on the CDR3 plus reference TRBV7-9 and TRBJ2-1, the full variable domain is DTGVSQNPRHKITKRGQNVTFRCDPISEHNRLYWYRQTLGQGPEFLTYFQNEAQLEKSRLLSDRFSAERPKGSFSTLEIQRTEQGDSAMYLCASSFSLNYNEQFFGPGTRLTVL.

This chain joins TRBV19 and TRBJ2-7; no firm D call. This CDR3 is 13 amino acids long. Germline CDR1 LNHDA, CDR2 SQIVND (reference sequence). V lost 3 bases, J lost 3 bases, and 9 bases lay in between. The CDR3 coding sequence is TGTGCCAGTAGTATGCAAGGGTACTACGAGCAGTACTTC. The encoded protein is CASSMQGYYEQYF.

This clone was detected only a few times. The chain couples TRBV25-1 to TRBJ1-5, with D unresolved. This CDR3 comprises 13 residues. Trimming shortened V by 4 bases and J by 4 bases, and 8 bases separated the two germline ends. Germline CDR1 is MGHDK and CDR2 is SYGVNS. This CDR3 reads CASSVDGNQPQHF. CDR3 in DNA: TGTGCCAGCAGTGTTGACGGGAATCAGCCCCAGCATTTT.

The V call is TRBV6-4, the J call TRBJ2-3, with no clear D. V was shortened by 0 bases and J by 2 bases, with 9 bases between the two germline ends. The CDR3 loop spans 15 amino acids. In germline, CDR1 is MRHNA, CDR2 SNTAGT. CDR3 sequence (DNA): TGTGCCAGCAGTGACTCGGTGGGTCCCACAGATACGCAGTATTTT. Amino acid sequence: CASSDSVGPTDTQYF.

CDR3 DNA sequence: TGTGCCTGGACAGAGGGCTCCTACGAGCAGTACTTC. Its protein is CAWTEGSYEQYF. The rearrangement links TRBV30 to TRBJ2-7; D possibly corresponds to TRBD2 (5 bases). V shed 4 bases and J shed 0 bases, with 7 bases lying between them. Per the germline V gene, CDR1 is GTSNPN and CDR2 is SVGIG (reference sequence). CDR3 length: 12 amino acids.

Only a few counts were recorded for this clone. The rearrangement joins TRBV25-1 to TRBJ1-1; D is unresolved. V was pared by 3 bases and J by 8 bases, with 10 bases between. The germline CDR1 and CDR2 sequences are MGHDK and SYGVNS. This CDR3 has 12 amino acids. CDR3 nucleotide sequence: TGTGCCAGCAGTGACTCCCCCCTCGAAGCTTTCTTT. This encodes CASSDSPLEAFF. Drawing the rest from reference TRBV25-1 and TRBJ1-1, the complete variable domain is EADIYQTPRYLVIGTGKKITLECSQTMGHDKMYWYQQDPGMELHLIHYSYGVNSTEKGDLSSESTVSRIRTEHFPLTLESARPSHTSQYLCASSDSPLEAFFGQGTRLTVV.